Given below is one T cell receptor beta chain in context. Its specific antigen is unknown. No qualities accompany the bases; no much larger clone lies one base away. Ficoll-Paque density gradient centrifugation was used to isolate PBMCs. TCRdb lists the instrument as Illumina NovaSeq 6000. TCRalpha and TCRbeta cDNA libraries were built by 5'RACE with constant-segment primers, adding sample barcodes and unique molecular identifiers. Trizol reagent was used to extract RNA from every sample. Amplification of the libraries took two PCR steps, and the second step added a second sample barcode plus Illumina TruSeq adapters. Sequencing of libraries was performed on an Illumina NovaSeq with 2 x 150 bp paired-end reads. The study's processing was this. The reads were demultiplexed and collapsed into UMI-guided consensus sequences using migec v1.2.7. Using mixcr v2.1.11, UMI consensuses were aligned to TRA and TRB V and J templates and then assembled into clonotypes. A clonotype was counted as expanded or contracted only when both edgeR and NoisET called the clonotype significant, with the noise models trained on biological replicates. edgeR calls used a false discovery rate-adjusted p below 0.01 and a log2 fold-change threshold of 1. PCA with hierarchical clustering of max-normalized trajectories of the 1000 most abundant clonotypes was used as exploratory dynamics analysis. Each responding clone was given a CD4 or CD8 phenotype based on the CD4+ and CD8+ repertoires, which had been sequenced separately. The public reads were reanalyzed by TCRdb: fastp trimming at Q25, MiXCR alignment, in-frame beta chains only. CDR3 protein duplicates are merged, each entry listing the most common genes and DNA. The authors' filters were not applied to this entry. The sample table records 110,000 to 150,000 distinct CDR3 sequences; 13% to 15% of these occur just once. The ten largest account for roughly 28% of the sample.

These data belong to a study of T-cell memory formation after mild COVID-19 (dated by TCRdb to the early 2020s). With regard to the full study: Most TCR sequence clusters were specific to one of the two donors. T-cell clones expanding and contracting after mild COVID-19 in a couple of donors were tracked by longitudinal TCRalpha and TCRbeta repertoire sequencing. Two young, previously healthy adult volunteers, one female and one male, were included in the cohort.

CDR1 and CDR2, looked up from the germline V gene, are MGHRA and YSYEKL. From its cysteine to its phenylalanine, the CDR3 spans 15 amino acids. Of the read, only the CDR3 DNA is kept; its 45 bases are in frame from base 1. V is pared back by 3 bases and J by 5 bases, with 14 bases lying between the germline termini. Points the paper makes about the study in general: SARS-CoV-2 specificity was not confirmed for the second-wave clones peaking on day 37. Balanced CD4/CD8 phenotypes were observed for clones contracting from day 15 to 85, whereas a bias towards CD4+ was observed for a second wave of clones expanding from day 15 to 37. The study covered only a couple of mild cases, and larger cohorts including severe cases with pre-infection samples were considered necessary. Some responding clones were detected in pre-infection memory, which suggested that pre-existing cross-reactive memory T cells had joined the SARS-CoV-2 response. Contracting CD4+ clones appeared mostly in the CM and EM memory subsets, whereas CD8+ clones were enriched in EMRA.

The sequence is built from TRBV4-1 and TRBJ1-5; the D region possibly corresponds to TRBD1 (6 bases align). What was sequenced was PBMCs or a T cell subset sorted from them (not recorded which). This TCR came from an adult woman who had mild COVID-19 (a few samples of this study predate the infection). The sample titles of this study are shuffled in the database, so cell type and time point are left out; the donor was told from shared clones. Read as DNA, the sequence is TGCGCCAGCAGCCACCCCACCGGGGGCGATCAGCCCCAGCATTTT. Its protein product is CASSHPTGGDQPQHF.